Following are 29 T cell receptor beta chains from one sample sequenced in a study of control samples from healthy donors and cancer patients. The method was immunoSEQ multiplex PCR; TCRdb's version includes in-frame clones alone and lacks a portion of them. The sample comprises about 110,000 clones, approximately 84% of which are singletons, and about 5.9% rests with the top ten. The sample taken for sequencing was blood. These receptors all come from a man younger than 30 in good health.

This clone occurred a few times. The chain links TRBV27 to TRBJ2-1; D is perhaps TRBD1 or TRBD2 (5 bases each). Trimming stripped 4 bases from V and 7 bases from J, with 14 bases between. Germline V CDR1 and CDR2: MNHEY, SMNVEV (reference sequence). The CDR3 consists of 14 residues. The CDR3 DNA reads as TGTGCCAGCAGTTGGCAGGGAGAGGGGAATGAGCAGTTCTTC. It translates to CASSWQGEGNEQFF.

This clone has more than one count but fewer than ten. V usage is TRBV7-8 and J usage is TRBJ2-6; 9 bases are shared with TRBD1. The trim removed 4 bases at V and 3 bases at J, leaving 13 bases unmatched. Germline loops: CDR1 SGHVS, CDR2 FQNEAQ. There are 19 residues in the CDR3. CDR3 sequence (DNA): TGTGCCAGCAGCTACAATCCGGGACAGGGTGCTCGTGGGGCCAACGTCCTGACTTTC. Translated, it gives CASSYNPGQGARGANVLTF.

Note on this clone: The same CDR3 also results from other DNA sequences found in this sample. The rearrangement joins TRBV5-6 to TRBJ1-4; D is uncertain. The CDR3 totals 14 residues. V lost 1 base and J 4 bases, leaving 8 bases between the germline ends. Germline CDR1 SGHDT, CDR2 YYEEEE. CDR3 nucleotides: TGTGCCAGCAGCTTGCTGGGAAGTAATGAAAAACTGTTTTTT. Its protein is CASSLLGSNEKLFF.

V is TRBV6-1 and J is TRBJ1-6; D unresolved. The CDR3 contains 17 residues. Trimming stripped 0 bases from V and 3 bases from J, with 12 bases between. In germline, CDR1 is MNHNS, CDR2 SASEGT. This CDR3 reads CASSEAHSAYYNSPLHF. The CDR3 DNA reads TGTGCCAGCAGTGAAGCGCACAGCGCATACTATAATTCACCCCTCCACTTT.

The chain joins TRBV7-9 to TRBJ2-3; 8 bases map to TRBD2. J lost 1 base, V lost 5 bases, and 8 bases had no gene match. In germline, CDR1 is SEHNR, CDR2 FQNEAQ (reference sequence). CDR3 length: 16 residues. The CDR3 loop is CASSPGGSGGTDTQYF. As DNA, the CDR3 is TGTGCCAGCAGCCCGGGGGGTAGCGGGGGCACAGATACGCAGTATTTT.

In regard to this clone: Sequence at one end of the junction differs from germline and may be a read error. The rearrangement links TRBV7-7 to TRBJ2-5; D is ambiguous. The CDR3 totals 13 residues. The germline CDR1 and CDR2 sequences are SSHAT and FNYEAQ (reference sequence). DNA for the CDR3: TGTGCTAGCACCCCTCCTGGGGTCGAGACCCAGTACTTC. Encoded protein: CASTPPGVETQYF.

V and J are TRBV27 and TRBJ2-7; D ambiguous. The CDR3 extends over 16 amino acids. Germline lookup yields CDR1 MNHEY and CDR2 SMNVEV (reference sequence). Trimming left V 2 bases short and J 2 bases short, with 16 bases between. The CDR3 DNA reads TGTGCCAGCAGTTTAGCGGCCACCCATCCAGCCTACGAGCAGTACTTC. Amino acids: CASSLAATHPAYEQYF.

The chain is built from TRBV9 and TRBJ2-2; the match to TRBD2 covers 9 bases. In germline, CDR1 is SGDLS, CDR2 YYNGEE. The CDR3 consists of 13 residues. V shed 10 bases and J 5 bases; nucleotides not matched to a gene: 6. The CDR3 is CARGGGVTGELFF. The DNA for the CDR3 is TGTGCCCGCGGCGGGGGGGTGACCGGGGAGCTGTTTTTT.

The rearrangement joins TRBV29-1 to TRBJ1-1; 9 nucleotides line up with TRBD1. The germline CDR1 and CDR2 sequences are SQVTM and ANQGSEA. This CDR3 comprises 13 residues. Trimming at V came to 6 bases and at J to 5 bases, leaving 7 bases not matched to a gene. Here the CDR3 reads CSVQTGGWTEAFF. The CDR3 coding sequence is TGCAGCGTCCAGACAGGGGGATGGACTGAAGCTTTCTTT.

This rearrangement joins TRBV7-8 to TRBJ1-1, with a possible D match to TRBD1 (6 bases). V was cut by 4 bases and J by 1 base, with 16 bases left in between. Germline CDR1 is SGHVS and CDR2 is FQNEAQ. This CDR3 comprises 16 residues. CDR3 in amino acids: CASSSGSRGQNTEAFF. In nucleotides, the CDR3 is TGTGCCAGCAGCTCCGGGAGCAGGGGCCAGAACACTGAAGCTTTCTTT. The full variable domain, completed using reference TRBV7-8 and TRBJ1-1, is GAGVSQSPRYKVAKRGQDVALRCDPISGHVSLFWYQQALGQGPEFLTYFQNEAQLDKSGLPSDRFFAERPEGSVSTLKIQRTQQEDSAVYLCASSSGSRGQNTEAFFGQGTRLTVV.

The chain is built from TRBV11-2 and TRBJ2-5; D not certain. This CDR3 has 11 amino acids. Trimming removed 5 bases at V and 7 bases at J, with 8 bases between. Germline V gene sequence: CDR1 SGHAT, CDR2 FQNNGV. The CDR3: CASSPAGTQYF. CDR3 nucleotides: TGTGCCAGCAGCCCTGCAGGGACCCAGTACTTC.

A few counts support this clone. The CDR3 loop is CASTPDRGNTIYF. The CDR3 DNA reads TGTGCCAGCACCCCGGACAGGGGGAACACCATATATTTT. The gene calls are TRBV9 and TRBJ1-3; TRBD1 agrees at 10 bases. The CDR3 contains 13 residues. Looked up from germline, CDR1 is SGDLS and CDR2 is YYNGEE. J was trimmed by 7 bases and V by 6 bases; bases with no gene match: 4.

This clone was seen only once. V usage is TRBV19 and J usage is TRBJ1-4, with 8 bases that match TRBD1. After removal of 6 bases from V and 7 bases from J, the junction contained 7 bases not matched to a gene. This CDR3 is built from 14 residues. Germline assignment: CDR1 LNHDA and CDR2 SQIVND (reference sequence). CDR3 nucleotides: TGTGCCAGTAGAAGCAGGGGGCGCGGTGAAAAACTGTTTTTT. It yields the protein CASRSRGRGEKLFF.

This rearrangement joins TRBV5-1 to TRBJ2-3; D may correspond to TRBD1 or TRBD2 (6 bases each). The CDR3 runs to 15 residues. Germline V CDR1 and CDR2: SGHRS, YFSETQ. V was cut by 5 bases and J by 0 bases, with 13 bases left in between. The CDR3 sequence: CASRRRGTSTDTQYF. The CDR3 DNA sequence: TGCGCCAGCAGGCGGAGGGGGACTAGCACAGATACGCAGTATTTT.

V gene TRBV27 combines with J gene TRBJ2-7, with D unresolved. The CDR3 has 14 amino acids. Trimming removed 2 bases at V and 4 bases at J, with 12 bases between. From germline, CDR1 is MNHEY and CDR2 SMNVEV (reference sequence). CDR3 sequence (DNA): TGTGCCAGCAGTTTAAGGTATGATGGGTACGAGCAGTACTTC. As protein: CASSLRYDGYEQYF.

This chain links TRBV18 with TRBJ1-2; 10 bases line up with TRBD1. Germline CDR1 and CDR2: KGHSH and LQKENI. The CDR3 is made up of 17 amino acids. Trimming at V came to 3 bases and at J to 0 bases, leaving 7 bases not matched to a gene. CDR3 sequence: CASSPGTGVPPNYGYTF. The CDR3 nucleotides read TGTGCCAGCTCACCTGGGACAGGGGTACCTCCTAACTATGGCTACACCTTC.

Here the CDR3 reads CASSPWTGRETQYF. The CDR3 nucleotides read TGTGCCAGCAGCCCATGGACAGGGAGAGAGACCCAGTACTTC. The rearrangement joins TRBV5-8 to TRBJ2-5; TRBD1 matches at 8 bases. The length of the CDR3 is 14 residues. The V and J ends lost 4 bases and 4 bases, in that order; junction bases with no gene match: 6. The germline V gene encodes CDR1 SGHTS and CDR2 YDEGEE.

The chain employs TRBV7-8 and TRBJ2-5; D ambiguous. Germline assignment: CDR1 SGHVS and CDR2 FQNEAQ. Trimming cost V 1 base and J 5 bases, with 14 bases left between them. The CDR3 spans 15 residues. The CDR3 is CASSLGGLSVETQYF. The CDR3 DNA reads TGTGCCAGCAGCTTAGGCGGCCTCTCGGTCGAGACCCAGTACTTC.

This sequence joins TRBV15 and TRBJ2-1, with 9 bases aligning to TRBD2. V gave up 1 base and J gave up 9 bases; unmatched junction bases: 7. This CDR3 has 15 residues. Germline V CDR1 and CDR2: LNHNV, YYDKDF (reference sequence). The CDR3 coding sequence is TGTGCCACCAGCAGAGGGACTAGCGAGGGGGGTGAGCAGTTCTTC. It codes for CATSRGTSEGGEQFF.

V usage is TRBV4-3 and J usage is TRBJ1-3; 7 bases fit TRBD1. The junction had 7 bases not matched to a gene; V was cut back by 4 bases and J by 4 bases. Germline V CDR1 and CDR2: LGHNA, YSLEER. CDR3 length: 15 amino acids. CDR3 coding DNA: TGCGCCAGCAGCCGTATACAGGGGTCAGGAAACACCATATATTTT. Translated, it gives CASSRIQGSGNTIYF.

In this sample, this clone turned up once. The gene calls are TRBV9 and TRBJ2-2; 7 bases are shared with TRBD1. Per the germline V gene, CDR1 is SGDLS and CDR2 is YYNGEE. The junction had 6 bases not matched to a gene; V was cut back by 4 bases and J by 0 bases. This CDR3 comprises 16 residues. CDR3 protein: CASSPRDSSNTGELFF. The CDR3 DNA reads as TGTGCCAGCAGCCCCAGGGACAGCTCGAACACCGGGGAGCTGTTTTTT.

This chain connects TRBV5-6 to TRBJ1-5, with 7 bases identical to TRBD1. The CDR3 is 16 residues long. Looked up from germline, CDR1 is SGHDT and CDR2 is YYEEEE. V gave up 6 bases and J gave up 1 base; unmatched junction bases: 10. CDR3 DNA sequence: TGTGCCAGCACCTCCTCCGGGACAGAAAGCAATCAGCCCCAGCATTTT. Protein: CASTSSGTESNQPQHF.

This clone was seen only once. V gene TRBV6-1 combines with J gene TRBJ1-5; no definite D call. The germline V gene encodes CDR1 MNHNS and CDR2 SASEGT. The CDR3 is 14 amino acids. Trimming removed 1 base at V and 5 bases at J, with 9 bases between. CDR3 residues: CASSEGTDDQPQHF. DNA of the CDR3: TGTGCCAGCAGTGAAGGGACGGATGATCAGCCCCAGCATTTT.

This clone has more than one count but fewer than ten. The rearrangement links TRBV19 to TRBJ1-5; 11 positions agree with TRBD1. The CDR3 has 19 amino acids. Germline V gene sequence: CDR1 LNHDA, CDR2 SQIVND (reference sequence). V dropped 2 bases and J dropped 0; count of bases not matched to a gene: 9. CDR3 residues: CASSIPDRGRVYSNQPQHF. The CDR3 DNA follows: TGTGCCAGTAGTATACCGGACAGGGGGCGCGTTTATAGCAATCAGCCCCAGCATTTT.

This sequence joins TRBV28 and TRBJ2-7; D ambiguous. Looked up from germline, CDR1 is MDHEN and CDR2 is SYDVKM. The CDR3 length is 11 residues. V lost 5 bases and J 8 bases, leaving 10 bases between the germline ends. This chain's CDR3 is CASSRDYKQYF. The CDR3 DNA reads TGTGCCAGCAGTCGCGATTACAAGCAGTACTTC.

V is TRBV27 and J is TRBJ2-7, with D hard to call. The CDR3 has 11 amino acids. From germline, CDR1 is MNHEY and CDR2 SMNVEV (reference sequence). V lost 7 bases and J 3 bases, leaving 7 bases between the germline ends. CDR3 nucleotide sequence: TGTGCCAGCACCAACGGCTACGAGCAGTACTTC. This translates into CASTNGYEQYF.

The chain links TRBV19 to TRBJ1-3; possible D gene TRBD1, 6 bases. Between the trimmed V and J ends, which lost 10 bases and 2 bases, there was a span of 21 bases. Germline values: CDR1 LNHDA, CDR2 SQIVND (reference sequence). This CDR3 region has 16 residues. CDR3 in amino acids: CATKGVGVETGNTIYF. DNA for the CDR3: TGTGCCACAAAGGGGGTCGGAGTCGAAACTGGAAACACCATATATTTT.

As DNA, the CDR3 is TGTGCCAGTAAGGAACGGAGTAATTCACCCCTCCACTTT. It translates to CASKERSNSPLHF. V usage is TRBV19 and J usage is TRBJ1-6; D gene unclear. Per the germline V gene, CDR1 is LNHDA and CDR2 is SQIVND (reference sequence). The CDR3 sequence is 13 residues long. V shed 7 bases and J shed 6 bases, with 10 bases lying between them. Supplemented by reference TRBV19 and TRBJ1-6, the full variable domain reads DGGITQSPKYLFRKEGQNVTLSCEQNLNHDAMYWYRQDPGQGLRLIYYSQIVNDFQKGDIAEGYSVSREKKESFPLTVTSAQKNPTAFYLCASKERSNSPLHFGNGTRLTVT.

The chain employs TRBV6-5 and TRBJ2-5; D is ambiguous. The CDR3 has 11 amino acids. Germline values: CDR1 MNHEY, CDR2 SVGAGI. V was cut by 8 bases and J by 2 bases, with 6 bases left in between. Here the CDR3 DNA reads TGTGCCAGCGGGGAACAAGAGACCCAGTACTTC. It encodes CASGEQETQYF.